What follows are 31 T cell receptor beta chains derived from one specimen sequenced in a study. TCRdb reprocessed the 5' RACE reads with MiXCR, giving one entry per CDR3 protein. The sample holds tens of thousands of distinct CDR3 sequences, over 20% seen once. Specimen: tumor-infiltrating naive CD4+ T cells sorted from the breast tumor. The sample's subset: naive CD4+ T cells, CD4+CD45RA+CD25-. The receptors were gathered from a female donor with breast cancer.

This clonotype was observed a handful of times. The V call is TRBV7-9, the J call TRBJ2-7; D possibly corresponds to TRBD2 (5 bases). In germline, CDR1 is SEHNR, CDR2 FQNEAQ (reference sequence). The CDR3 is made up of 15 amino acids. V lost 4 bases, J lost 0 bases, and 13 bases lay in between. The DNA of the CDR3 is TGTGCCAGCAGCTCGAGTGCGGGCGTCTCCTACGAGCAGTACTTC. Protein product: CASSSSAGVSYEQYF. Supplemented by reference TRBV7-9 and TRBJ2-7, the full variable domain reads DTGVSQNPRHKITKRGQNVTFRCDPISEHNRLYWYRQTLGQGPEFLTYFQNEAQLEKSRLLSDRFSAERPKGSFSTLEIQRTEQGDSAMYLCASSSSAGVSYEQYFGPGTRLTVT.

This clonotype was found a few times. Here the CDR3 reads CSVSDTSYEQYF. CDR3 nucleotide sequence: TGCAGCGTATCCGACACCTCCTACGAGCAGTACTTC. This rearrangement joins TRBV29-1 to TRBJ2-7; D not resolved. The CDR3 contains 12 residues. The germline gives CDR1 SQVTM, CDR2 ANQGSEA. V lost 6 bases, J lost 0 bases, and 9 bases lay in between.

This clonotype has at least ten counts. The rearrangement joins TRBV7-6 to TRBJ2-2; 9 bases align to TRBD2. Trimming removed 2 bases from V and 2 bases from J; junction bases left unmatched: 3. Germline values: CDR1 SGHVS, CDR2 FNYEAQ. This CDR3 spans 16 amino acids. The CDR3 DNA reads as TGTGCCAGCAGCTTAACTAGCGGGTATAACACCGGGGAGCTGTTTTTT. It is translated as CASSLTSGYNTGELFF.

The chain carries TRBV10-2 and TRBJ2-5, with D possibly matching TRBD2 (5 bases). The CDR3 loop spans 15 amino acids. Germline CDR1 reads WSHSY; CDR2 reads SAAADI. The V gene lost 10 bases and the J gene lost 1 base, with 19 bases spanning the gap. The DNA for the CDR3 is TGCGCCACCACTGGACGTGGTCGGGGCCAAGAGACCCAGTACTTC. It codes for CATTGRGRGQETQYF.

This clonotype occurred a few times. Here the CDR3 DNA reads TGTGCCAGCAGTGATTCCAATCTTGGGCGCTACGAGCAGTACTTC. It specifies CASSDSNLGRYEQYF. The gene calls are TRBV6-1 and TRBJ2-7; unclear D gene. This CDR3 region has 15 residues. Per germline, CDR1 MNHNS and CDR2 SASEGT. V was trimmed by 3 bases and J by 3 bases, leaving 15 bases between them.

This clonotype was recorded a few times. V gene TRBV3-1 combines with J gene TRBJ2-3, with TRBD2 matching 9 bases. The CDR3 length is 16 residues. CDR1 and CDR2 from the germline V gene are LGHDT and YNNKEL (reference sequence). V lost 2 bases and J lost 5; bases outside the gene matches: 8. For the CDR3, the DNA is TGTGCCAGCAGCCAACTCGTAGCGGGAGCCGTAGATACGCAGTATTTT. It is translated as CASSQLVAGAVDTQYF.

The CDR3 bases are TGTGCCAGCAGCCCTAGGTTAGGGACCAGGGAAGAGCAGTTCTTC. Protein: CASSPRLGTREEQFF. The rearrangement joins TRBV7-9 to TRBJ2-1, with D perhaps TRBD1 or TRBD2 (5 bases each). CDR1 SEHNR and CDR2 FQNEAQ come from the germline V gene (reference sequence). The CDR3 sequence is 15 residues long. The V end was cut by 5 bases, the J end by 10 bases, with 21 bases between.

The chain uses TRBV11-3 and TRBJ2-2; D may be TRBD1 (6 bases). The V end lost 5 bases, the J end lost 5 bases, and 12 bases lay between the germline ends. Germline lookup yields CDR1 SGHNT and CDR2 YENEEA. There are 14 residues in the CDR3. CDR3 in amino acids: CASSPRGNTGELFF. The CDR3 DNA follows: TGTGCCAGCAGCCCCAGGGGAAATACCGGGGAGCTGTTTTTT.

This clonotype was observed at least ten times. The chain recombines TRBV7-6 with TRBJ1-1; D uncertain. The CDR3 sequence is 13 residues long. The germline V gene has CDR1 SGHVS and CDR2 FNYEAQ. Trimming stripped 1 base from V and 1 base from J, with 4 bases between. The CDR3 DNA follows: TGTGCCAGCAGCTTAGGGACGAACACTGAAGCTTTCTTT. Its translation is CASSLGTNTEAFF.

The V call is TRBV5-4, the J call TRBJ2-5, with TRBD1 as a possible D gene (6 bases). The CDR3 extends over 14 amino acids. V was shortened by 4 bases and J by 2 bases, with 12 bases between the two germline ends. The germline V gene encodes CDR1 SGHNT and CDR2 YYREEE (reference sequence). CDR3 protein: CASSPQGEQETQYF. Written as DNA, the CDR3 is TGTGCCAGCAGCCCACAGGGAGAGCAAGAGACCCAGTACTTC.

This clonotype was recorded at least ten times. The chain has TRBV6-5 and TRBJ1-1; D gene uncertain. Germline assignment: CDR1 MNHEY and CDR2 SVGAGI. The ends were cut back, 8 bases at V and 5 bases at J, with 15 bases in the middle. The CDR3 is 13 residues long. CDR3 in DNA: TGTGCCAGCTTGCGAGTTCAAGGGACTGAAGCTTTCTTT. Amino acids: CASLRVQGTEAFF.

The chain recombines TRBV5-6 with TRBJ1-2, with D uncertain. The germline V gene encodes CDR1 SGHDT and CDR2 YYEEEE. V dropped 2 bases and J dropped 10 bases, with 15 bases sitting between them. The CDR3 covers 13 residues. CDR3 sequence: CASSFGGGYDYTF. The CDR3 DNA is TGTGCCAGCAGCTTCGGCGGAGGTTACGACTACACCTTC.

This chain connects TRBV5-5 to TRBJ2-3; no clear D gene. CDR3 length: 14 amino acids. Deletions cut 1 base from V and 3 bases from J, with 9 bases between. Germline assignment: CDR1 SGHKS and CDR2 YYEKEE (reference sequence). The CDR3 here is CASSLISTTDTQYF. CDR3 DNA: TGTGCCAGCAGCTTGATATCAACGACAGATACGCAGTATTTT.

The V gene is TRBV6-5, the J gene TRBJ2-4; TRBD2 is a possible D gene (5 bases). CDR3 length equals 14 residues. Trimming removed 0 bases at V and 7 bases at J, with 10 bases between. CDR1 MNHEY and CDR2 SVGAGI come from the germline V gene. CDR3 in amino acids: CASSYSQGLNIQYF. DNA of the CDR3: TGTGCCAGCAGTTACTCTCAAGGACTGAACATTCAGTACTTC.

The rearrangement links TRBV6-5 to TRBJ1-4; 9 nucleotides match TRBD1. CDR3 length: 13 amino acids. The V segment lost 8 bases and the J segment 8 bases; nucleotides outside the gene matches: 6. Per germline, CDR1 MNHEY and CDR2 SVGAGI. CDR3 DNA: TGTGCCAGCCGGGACAGGGTGGGGGAAAAACTGTTTTTT. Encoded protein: CASRDRVGEKLFF.

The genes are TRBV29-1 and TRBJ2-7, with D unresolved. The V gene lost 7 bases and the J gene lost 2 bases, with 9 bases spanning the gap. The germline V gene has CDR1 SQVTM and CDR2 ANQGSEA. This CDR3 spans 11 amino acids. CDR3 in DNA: TGCAGCGCGGGTCTCACCTACGAGCAGTACTTC. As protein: CSAGLTYEQYF.

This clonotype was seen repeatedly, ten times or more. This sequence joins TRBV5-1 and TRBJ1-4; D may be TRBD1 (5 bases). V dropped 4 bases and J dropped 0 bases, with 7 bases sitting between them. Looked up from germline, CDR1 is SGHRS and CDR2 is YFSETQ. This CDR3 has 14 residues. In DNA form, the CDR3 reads TGCGCCAGCAGCCTACAGGCAACTAATGAAAAACTGTTTTTT. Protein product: CASSLQATNEKLFF. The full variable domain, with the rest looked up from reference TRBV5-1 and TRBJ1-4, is KAGVTQTPRYLIKTRGQQVTLSCSPISGHRSVSWYQQTPGQGLQFLFEYFSETQRNKGNFPGRFSGRQFSNSRSEMNVSTLELGDSALYLCASSLQATNEKLFFGSGTQLSVL.

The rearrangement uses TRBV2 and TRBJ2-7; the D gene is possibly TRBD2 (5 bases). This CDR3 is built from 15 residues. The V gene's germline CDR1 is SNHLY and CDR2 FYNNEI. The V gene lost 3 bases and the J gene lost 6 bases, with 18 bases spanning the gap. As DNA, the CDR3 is TGTGCCAGCAGTGATAGCTTGTGGGAGAGCCTCGAGCAGTACTTC. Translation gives CASSDSLWESLEQYF. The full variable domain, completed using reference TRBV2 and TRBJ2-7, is EPEVTQTPSHQVTQMGQEVILRCVPISNHLYFYWYRQILGQKVEFLVSFYNNEISEKSEIFDDQFSVERPDGSNFTLKIRSTKLEDSAMYFCASSDSLWESLEQYFGPGTRLTVT.

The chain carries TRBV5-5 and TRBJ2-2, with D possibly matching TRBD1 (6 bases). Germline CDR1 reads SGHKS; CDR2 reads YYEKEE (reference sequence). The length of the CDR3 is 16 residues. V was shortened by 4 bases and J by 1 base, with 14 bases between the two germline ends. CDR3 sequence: CASSHTGTRNTGELFF. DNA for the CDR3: TGTGCCAGCAGCCATACCGGGACACGGAACACCGGGGAGCTGTTTTTT.

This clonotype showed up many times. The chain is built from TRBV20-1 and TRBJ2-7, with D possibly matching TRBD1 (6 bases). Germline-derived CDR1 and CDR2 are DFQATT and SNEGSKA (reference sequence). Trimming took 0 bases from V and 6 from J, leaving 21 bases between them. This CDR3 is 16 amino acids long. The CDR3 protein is CSARDGERTRGGEQYF. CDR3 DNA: TGCAGTGCTAGAGATGGAGAGAGGACAAGAGGGGGCGAGCAGTACTTC.

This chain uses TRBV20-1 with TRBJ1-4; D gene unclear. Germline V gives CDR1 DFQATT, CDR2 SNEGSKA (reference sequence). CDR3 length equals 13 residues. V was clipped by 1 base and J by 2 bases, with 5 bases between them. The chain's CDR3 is CSARAYTNEKLFF. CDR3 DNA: TGCAGTGCTAGAGCTTATACTAATGAAAAACTGTTTTTT.

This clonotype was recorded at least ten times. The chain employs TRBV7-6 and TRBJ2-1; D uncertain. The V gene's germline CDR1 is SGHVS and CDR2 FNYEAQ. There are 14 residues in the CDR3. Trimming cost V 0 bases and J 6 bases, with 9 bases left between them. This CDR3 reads CASSLATGSNEQFF. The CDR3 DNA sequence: TGTGCCAGCAGCTTAGCGACGGGTAGCAATGAGCAGTTCTTC.

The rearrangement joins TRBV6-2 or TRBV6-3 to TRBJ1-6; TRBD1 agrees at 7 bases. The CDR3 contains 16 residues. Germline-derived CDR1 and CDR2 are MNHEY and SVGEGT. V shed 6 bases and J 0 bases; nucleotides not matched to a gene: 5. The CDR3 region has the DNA TGTGCCAGCAGCCCTGGACAGGTCTCCTATAATTCACCCCTCCACTTT. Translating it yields CASSPGQVSYNSPLHF.

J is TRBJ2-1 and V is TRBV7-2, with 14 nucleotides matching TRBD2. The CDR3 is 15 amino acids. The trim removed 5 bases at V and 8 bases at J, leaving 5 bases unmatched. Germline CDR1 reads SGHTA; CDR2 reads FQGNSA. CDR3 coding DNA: TGTGCCAGCAGCCTGGGGACTAGCGGGGGCTATGAGCAGTTCTTC. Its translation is CASSLGTSGGYEQFF.

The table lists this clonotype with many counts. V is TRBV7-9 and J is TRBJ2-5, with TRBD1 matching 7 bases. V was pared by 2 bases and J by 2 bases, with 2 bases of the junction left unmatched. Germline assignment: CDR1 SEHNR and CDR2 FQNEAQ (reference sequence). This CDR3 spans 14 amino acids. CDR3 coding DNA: TGTGCCAGCAGCTTAACGACAGGGCAAGAGACCCAGTACTTC. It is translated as CASSLTTGQETQYF.

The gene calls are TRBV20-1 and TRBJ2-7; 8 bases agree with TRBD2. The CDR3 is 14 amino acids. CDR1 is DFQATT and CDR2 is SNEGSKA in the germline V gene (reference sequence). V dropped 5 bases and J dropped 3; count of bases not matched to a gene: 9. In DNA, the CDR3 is TGCAGTGCTTTAGTTAGCGGGATAAACTACGAGCAGTACTTC. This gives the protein CSALVSGINYEQYF.

The CDR3 sequence is CSVDYGTGRSGAFF. CDR3 in DNA: TGCAGCGTGGATTACGGGACAGGGAGATCAGGGGCTTTCTTT. The chain recombines TRBV29-1 with TRBJ1-1, with 9 positions matching TRBD1. The J segment lost 11 bases and the V segment lost 6 bases, leaving 16 bases of the junction unmatched. The CDR3 is made up of 14 amino acids. Germline CDR1 SQVTM, CDR2 ANQGSEA.

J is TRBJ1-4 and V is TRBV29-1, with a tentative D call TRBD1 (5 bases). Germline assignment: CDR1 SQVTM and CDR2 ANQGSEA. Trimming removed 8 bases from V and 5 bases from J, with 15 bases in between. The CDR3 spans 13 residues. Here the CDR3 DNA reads TGCAGCAGCAAGACAGCGGTGAATGAAAAACTGTTTTTT. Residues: CSSKTAVNEKLFF.

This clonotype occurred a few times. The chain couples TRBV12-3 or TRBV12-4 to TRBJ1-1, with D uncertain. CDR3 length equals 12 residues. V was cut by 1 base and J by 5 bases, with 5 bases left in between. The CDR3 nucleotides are TGTGCCAGCAGTTTAGGGGTTACTGAAGCTTTCTTT. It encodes CASSLGVTEAFF.

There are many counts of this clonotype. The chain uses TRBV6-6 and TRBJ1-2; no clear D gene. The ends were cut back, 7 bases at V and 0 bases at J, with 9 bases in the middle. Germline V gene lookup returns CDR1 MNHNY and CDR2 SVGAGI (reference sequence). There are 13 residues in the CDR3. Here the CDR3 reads CASTFGANYGYTF. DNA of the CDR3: TGTGCCAGCACCTTTGGGGCTAACTATGGCTACACCTTC.

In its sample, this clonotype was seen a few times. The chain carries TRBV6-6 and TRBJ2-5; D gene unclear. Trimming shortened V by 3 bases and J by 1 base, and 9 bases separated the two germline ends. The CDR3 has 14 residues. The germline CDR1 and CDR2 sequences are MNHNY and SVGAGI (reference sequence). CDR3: CASSYRQLQETQYF. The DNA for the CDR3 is TGTGCCAGCAGTTATAGGCAGCTCCAAGAGACCCAGTACTTC.